A selection of T cell receptor beta chains follows, all from one sample in a study of blood T cell repertoires in COVID-19. Measured with immunoSEQ multiplex PCR; TCRdb has only the in-frame clones, and not every one. The repertoire consists of over 250,000 clones, with more than 75% occurring once and the leading ten covering approximately 2.5%. Sequencing was done on a sample of PBMCs or T cells enriched from blood (not recorded which). The receptors originated from a man aged 55 to 70 who had recovered from COVID-19. The conserved cysteine and the conserved F or W are not part of the CDR3 here. A D gene is named only where the DNA matches it firmly.

>TRBV24-1|-
ATSDIRDIQETQY
>TRBV18|TRBD2
ASSTRGGGPRKPEQY
>TRBV9|-
ASGRDYTEAF
>TRBV19|-
ASNPRTDNQPQH
>TRBV6-6|TRBD1
ASRTGVLGYT
>TRBV4-2|-
ASSQPTGDSGYEQY
>TRBV5-1|-
ASSLPGASSYEQY
>TRBV11-3|TRBD2
ASSLDQLGTSGSADTQY
>TRBV30|-
AWRRSVSEKLF
>TRBV11-2|TRBD1
ASSLAQGVGQPQH
>TRBV16|-
ASSQSQMNTEAF
>TRBV7-3|TRBD2
ASSLLAGGYNEQF
>TRBV12-3/TRBV12-4|-
ASSLGLDTEAF
>TRBV9|TRBD2
ASSDPGLAGMNTGELF
>TRBV7-8|-
ASSLRVILPRETQY
>TRBV5-1|-
ASSLGTGGGTDTQY
>TRBV12-3/TRBV12-4|TRBD1
ASTGTGNTEAF
>TRBV5-1|-
ASSLSLYNEQF
>TRBV7-9|-
ASSPGVGSSYNSPLH
>TRBV2|-
ASRVGHGNEKLF
>TRBV7-6|-
ASSRQRNQPQH
>TRBV5-1|-
ASSLNPGLIGNTIY
>TRBV3-1/TRBV3-2|TRBD2
ASSLTTSGRAPEQY
>TRBV6-2/TRBV6-3|-
ASSYSQGPGEQF
>TRBV19|-
ASSITSGDNSPLH
>TRBV5-4|TRBD1
ASSNTGTAGSTQY
>TRBV7-7|TRBD2
ASSLEAGGRETQY
>TRBV5-4|TRBD1
ASSSGQGAGYT
>TRBV7-6|-
ASSLKGPGFVRVGYNEQF
>TRBV6-5|-
ASDRDSYGYT
>TRBV24-1|TRBD1
ATSDPTGTGPYEQY
>TRBV7-8|-
ASSLLGQNQPQH
>TRBV4-2|-
ASSSSGSSYNEQF
>TRBV27|-
ASTSLAYEQF
>TRBV19|-
ASSIQGNNYGYT
>TRBV11-2|TRBD1
ASSLAGGGGELF
>TRBV19|TRBD1
ASTGTGANNQPQH
>TRBV7-9|-
ASSLSDSAYEQY
>TRBV25-1|-
ASSELGGNGYT
>TRBV3-1/TRBV3-2|-
ASSQDRGLLAKNIQY